Described below is a single T cell receptor beta chain sequence and its context. This CDR3 has 14 amino acids. Trimming removed 2 bases at V and 6 bases at J, with 11 bases between. Per the germline V gene, CDR1 is MNHEY and CDR2 is SVGAGI. This sample is part of a study of shared T cell receptors in the human thymus. Generated by immunoSEQ multiplex PCR, the TCRdb table keeps only in-frame clones and is missing some. There are roughly 410,000 clones in the sample; just under 95% occur only once, and around 0.019% lies in the top ten. J is TRBJ2-1 and V is TRBV6-5; possibly TRBD2 for D (5 bases). The receptor was derived from a human donor. Sequencing was performed on thymocytes. Here the CDR3 DNA reads TGTGCCAGCAGTTACAGCCGGCGGGTCAATGAGCAGTTCTTC. Translated: CASSYSRRVNEQFF.